This TCR beta chain was identified in a study of blood T cell repertoires in COVID-19. Background on the study: Material from acute and convalescent COVID-19 was sourced from the United States, Italy and Spain. PBMCs, B-cell-depleted T cells, or T cells provided the cDNA or gDNA that made up the material.

Methods used by the authors: Counts of nucleated cells, estimated from reference gene primer amplification, were obtained. The protocol was immunoSEQ multiplex PCR, while the TCRdb copy is restricted to in-frame clones and leaves out a portion. Clone size and the V and J calls come from that table; the DNA yielded D and trimming. The sample records more than 150,000 clones, roughly 80% being singletons. This clone was seen a handful of times. The CDR3 totals 16 residues. The V segment lost 2 bases and the J segment 5 bases; nucleotides outside the gene matches: 4. Germline V gene sequence: CDR1 KGHDR, CDR2 SFDVKD.

This receptor was obtained from a man in his fifties who had recovered from COVID-19. This chain connects TRBV24-1 to TRBJ2-1; 11 bases fit TRBD2. Sequencing was carried out using peripheral blood. In DNA, the CDR3 is TGTGCCACCAGTGATTCGGGACTAGCGGTGAACAATGAGCAGTTCTTC. Its translation: CATSDSGLAVNNEQFF.